Each of the 28 T cell receptor beta chains below was sequenced from the same sample in a study of cytotoxic CD8 clonotypes in ibrutinib-treated CLL. The repertoire was sequenced with immunoSEQ multiplex PCR; TCRdb's copy has only in-frame clones and lacks some. This sample has roughly 170,000 clones, with under 85% found just once. Sample: PBMCs, taken after 24 months of ibrutinib treatment. The receptors here all came from a human donor with chronic lymphocytic leukemia.

V gene TRBV7-8 combines with J gene TRBJ2-1; 13 bases are shared with TRBD2. CDR1 SGHVS and CDR2 FQNEAQ come from the germline V gene. The trim removed 4 bases at V and 3 bases at J, leaving 6 bases unmatched. This CDR3 spans 17 amino acids. This CDR3 reads CASSSRTSGGFYNEQFF. The CDR3 nucleotides read TGTGCCAGCAGCTCCCGGACTAGCGGGGGTTTCTACAATGAGCAGTTCTTC.

The chain is built from TRBV9 and TRBJ2-1, with 11 bases matching TRBD2. Germline CDR1 SGDLS, CDR2 YYNGEE. J was trimmed by 5 bases and V by 2 bases; bases with no gene match: 0. CDR3 size: 14 residues. CDR3 protein: CASSVGLADNEQFF. The CDR3 region has the DNA TGTGCCAGCAGCGTGGGACTAGCGGACAATGAGCAGTTCTTC.

The genes are TRBV19 and TRBJ2-5; 7 nucleotides align to TRBD1. The CDR3 has 12 residues. Germline CDR1 reads LNHDA; CDR2 reads SQIVND (reference sequence). The trim removed 5 bases at V and 5 bases at J, leaving 2 bases unmatched. This CDR3 is CASSARGETQYF. CDR3 DNA: TGTGCCAGTAGTGCCAGGGGGGAGACCCAGTACTTC.

The chain uses TRBV2 and TRBJ1-1; TRBD1 matches 8 bases. Per the germline V gene, CDR1 is SNHLY and CDR2 is FYNNEI. The CDR3 runs 17 residues. The trim removed 3 bases at V and 1 base at J, leaving 10 bases unmatched. The DNA for the CDR3 is TGTGCCAGCAGTGATCGAACAGGGGGTGCCGCGAACACTGAAGCTTTCTTT. As protein: CASSDRTGGAANTEAFF.

The chain uses TRBV9 and TRBJ1-4; D uncertain. The CDR3 covers 15 residues. Germline values: CDR1 SGDLS, CDR2 YYNGEE. V was pared by 2 bases and J by 10 bases, with 18 bases between. This CDR3 reads CASSVLDGRPAKLFF. The CDR3 DNA reads as TGTGCCAGCAGCGTCCTTGACGGGCGGCCCGCAAAACTGTTTTTT.

About this clone: One end of the junction varies from germline; a read error may be responsible. The V gene is TRBV7-7, the J gene TRBJ2-5, with 10 bases aligning to TRBD1. Germline V gene data show CDR1 as SSHAT and CDR2 as FNYEAQ (reference sequence). The CDR3 is 15 residues long. The CDR3 DNA reads TGTGCTAGCAGCTCCGGGACAGGGGACGGAGAGACCCAGTACTTC. Protein product: CASSSGTGDGETQYF.

The chain couples TRBV5-1 to TRBJ2-5, with 7 bases fitting TRBD1. Germline V gene sequence: CDR1 SGHRS, CDR2 YFSETQ. With 4 bases clipped from V and 3 bases from J, the junction kept 9 bases outside the gene matches. CDR3 length: 15 amino acids. The CDR3 sequence is CASSPEDRTKETQYF. CDR3 nucleotide sequence: TGCGCCAGCAGCCCGGAGGACAGGACAAAAGAGACCCAGTACTTC.

The chain uses TRBV5-8 and TRBJ1-5; 7 nucleotides agree with TRBD1. The ends lost 0 bases at V and 7 bases at J; junction bases unmatched: 4. The CDR3 is 14 amino acids. CDR1 is SGHTS and CDR2 is YDEGEE in the germline V gene. The CDR3 nucleotides are TGTGCCAGCAGCTTGGAGACAGGGTACCAGCCCCAGCATTTT. Amino acids: CASSLETGYQPQHF.

The V gene is TRBV28, the J gene TRBJ2-7; TRBD1 might be the D (5 bases). V was pared by 8 bases and J by 5 bases, with 13 bases between. Germline V gene lookup returns CDR1 MDHEN and CDR2 SYDVKM. The CDR3 loop spans 12 amino acids. As DNA, the CDR3 is TGTGCCAGCCTACGTAAGGGGCACGAGCAGTACTTC. It translates to CASLRKGHEQYF.

This chain uses TRBV7-3 with TRBJ1-5, with a tentative D call TRBD1 (6 bases). Germline V gives CDR1 SGHTA, CDR2 FQGTGA. V lost 4 bases and J 7 bases, leaving 26 bases between the germline ends. The CDR3 sequence is 18 residues long. The CDR3 sequence: CASSYPPGRGGYVQPQHF. CDR3 DNA: TGTGCCAGCAGCTACCCCCCGGGGCGGGGGGGCTACGTGCAGCCCCAGCATTTT.

J is TRBJ1-5 and V is TRBV18; a weak D match, TRBD1 (6 bases). This CDR3 contains 14 residues. Germline-derived CDR1 and CDR2 are KGHSH and LQKENI. Trimming stripped 6 bases from V and 3 bases from J, with 12 bases between. This CDR3 is CASSGNRDNQPQHF. In nucleotides, the CDR3 is TGTGCCAGCTCGGGTAACAGGGACAATCAGCCCCAGCATTTT.

This clone was seen once. V gene TRBV7-3 combines with J gene TRBJ1-2; 9 bases align to TRBD1. The CDR3 is made up of 15 amino acids. The germline V gene has CDR1 SGHTA and CDR2 FQGTGA. J gave up 6 bases and V 5 bases, and 10 bases lay outside the gene matches. The CDR3 spells CASSPGTGNEDGYTF. The CDR3 nucleotides are TGTGCCAGCAGCCCCGGGACAGGGAATGAGGATGGCTACACCTTC.

The V gene is TRBV5-1, the J gene TRBJ2-2; D might be TRBD1 (6 bases). Trimming left V 0 bases short and J 2 bases short, with 11 bases between. Germline V gene data show CDR1 as SGHRS and CDR2 as YFSETQ. The CDR3 is 16 residues long. DNA for the CDR3: TGCGCCAGCAGCTTGGCCCAGGGGCTAAACACCGGGGAGCTGTTTTTT. Its protein is CASSLAQGLNTGELFF.

The J gene is TRBJ2-3, the V gene TRBV18; 12 bases match TRBD2. This CDR3 is 15 amino acids long. Unmatched junction bases numbered 1, after V lost 3 bases and J lost 3 bases. The germline gives CDR1 KGHSH, CDR2 LQKENI. The CDR3 region has the DNA TGTGCCAGCTCACCCGGACTAGCGGGGACAGATACGCAGTATTTT. Protein sequence: CASSPGLAGTDTQYF.

V is TRBV2 and J is TRBJ2-7, with D tentatively TRBD1 (6 bases). Per germline, CDR1 SNHLY and CDR2 FYNNEI. This CDR3 contains 14 residues. V lost 6 bases, J lost 5 bases, and 17 bases lay in between. The DNA for the CDR3 is TGTGCCAGCAGCCTCCACAGGGCGTTGGACGAGCAGTACTTC. Its protein product is CASSLHRALDEQYF.

The genes are TRBV7-8 and TRBJ2-5; TRBD2 matches at 11 bases. V lost 5 bases and J lost 5; bases outside the gene matches: 7. The CDR3 consists of 15 residues. Germline CDR1 is SGHVS and CDR2 is FQNEAQ. The CDR3: CASSQGLAVGETQYF. The DNA for the CDR3 is TGTGCCAGCAGCCAGGGACTAGCGGTCGGGGAGACCCAGTACTTC. The whole variable domain, remainder taken from reference TRBV7-8 and TRBJ2-5, is GAGVSQSPRYKVAKRGQDVALRCDPISGHVSLFWYQQALGQGPEFLTYFQNEAQLDKSGLPSDRFFAERPEGSVSTLKIQRTQQEDSAVYLCASSQGLAVGETQYFGPGTRLLVL.

The sample holds one count of this clone. The chain links TRBV5-1 to TRBJ1-4; D perhaps matches TRBD1 (5 bases). The CDR3 contains 14 residues. The V end was cut by 3 bases, the J end by 0 bases, with 6 bases between. Germline assignment: CDR1 SGHRS and CDR2 YFSETQ. CDR3 residues: CASSSTATNEKLFF. The CDR3 region has the DNA TGCGCCAGCAGCTCGACAGCAACTAATGAAAAACTGTTTTTT.

To note about this clone: At the DNA level, this CDR3 is encoded by other sequences in the same sample as well. This chain links TRBV5-1 with TRBJ1-1; no definite D call. Per germline, CDR1 SGHRS and CDR2 YFSETQ. This CDR3 region has 13 residues. V shed 2 bases and J shed 4 bases, with 9 bases lying between them. CDR3 in amino acids: CASSFGSGTEAFF. Here the CDR3 DNA reads TGCGCCAGCAGCTTCGGAAGCGGCACTGAAGCTTTCTTT.

Worth noting for this clone: The junction and the germline gene differ at one end; a read error may be behind it. The chain couples TRBV6-1 to TRBJ1-5; 10 nucleotides align to TRBD1. CDR1 and CDR2 from the germline V gene are MNHNS and SASEGT. The CDR3 is 14 amino acids. In nucleotides, the CDR3 is TGTGCCAGCAGAGAAGGGACAGGGGATCAGCCCCAGCATTTT. Protein: CASREGTGDQPQHF.

The CDR3 nucleotides are TGTGCCAGCAGCCCGACAGCGGTCACCGGGGAGCTGTTTTTT. Translation gives CASSPTAVTGELFF. V usage is TRBV11-2 and J usage is TRBJ2-2; D may be TRBD1 or TRBD2 (5 bases each). Germline CDR1 SGHAT, CDR2 FQNNGV. CDR3 length: 14 amino acids. V shed 5 bases and J shed 4 bases, with 11 bases lying between them.

This chain uses TRBV14 with TRBJ2-5, with 8 bases aligning to TRBD2. Germline trimming cut 3 bases from V and 1 base from J; bases unmatched to any gene: 4. CDR1 and CDR2 from the germline V gene are SGHDN and FVKESK. This CDR3 has 15 amino acids. The CDR3 reads CASSQGGGFQETQYF. CDR3 DNA sequence: TGTGCCAGCAGCCAGGGCGGGGGGTTCCAAGAGACCCAGTACTTC. Full variable domain (rest looked up from reference TRBV14 and TRBJ2-5): EAGVTQFPSHSVIEKGQTVTLRCDPISGHDNLYWYRRVMGKEIKFLLHFVKESKQDESGMPNNRFLAERTGGTYSTLKVQPAELEDSGVYFCASSQGGGFQETQYFGPGTRLLVL.

This clone showed up just once. V gene TRBV7-2 combines with J gene TRBJ2-7; D is undetermined. Germline CDR1 reads SGHTA; CDR2 reads FQGNSA. This CDR3 contains 13 residues. V shed 4 bases and J shed 5 bases, with 12 bases lying between them. The CDR3 nucleotides are TGTGCCAGCAGCTCAACCGTGGTCCACGAGCAGTACTTC. It encodes CASSSTVVHEQYF.

V is TRBV5-6 and J is TRBJ2-3, with TRBD2 identical over 9 bases. Unmatched junction bases numbered 4, after V lost 3 bases and J lost 2 bases. The CDR3 length is 15 residues. CDR1 is SGHDT and CDR2 is YYEEEE in the germline V gene. For the CDR3, the DNA is TGTGCCAGCAGCTACATAGCGGGGGCCACAGATACGCAGTATTTT. Amino acids: CASSYIAGATDTQYF.

This clone was observed a handful of times. The chain uses TRBV5-8 and TRBJ1-2, with 12 nucleotides matching TRBD1. J gave up 2 bases and V 3 bases, and 5 bases lay outside the gene matches. Germline V gene sequence: CDR1 SGHTS, CDR2 YDEGEE. This CDR3 has 16 amino acids. The DNA of the CDR3 is TGTGCCAGCAGCTCCTCCGGGACAGGGGGCAACTATGGCTACACCTTC. It codes for CASSSSGTGGNYGYTF.

This sequence joins TRBV6-1 and TRBJ2-1, with a tentative D call TRBD1 (5 bases). The CDR3 runs to 14 residues. The V and J ends lost 6 bases and 4 bases respectively, with 13 bases between them. Germline values: CDR1 MNHNS, CDR2 SASEGT. This CDR3 is CASSSTGEYNEQFF. CDR3 coding DNA: TGTGCCAGCAGCAGCACAGGCGAATACAATGAGCAGTTCTTC.

The V gene is TRBV18, the J gene TRBJ1-5, with D perhaps TRBD1 (5 bases). This CDR3 spans 12 amino acids. Germline V gene data show CDR1 as KGHSH and CDR2 as LQKENI. Trimming stripped 3 bases from V and 12 bases from J, with 12 bases between. CDR3 sequence (DNA): TGTGCCAGCTCACCCTCCGGGACCGTCCAGCATTTT. Encoded protein: CASSPSGTVQHF.

This chain joins TRBV9 and TRBJ2-5; perhaps TRBD1 as D (6 bases). The CDR3 sequence is 16 residues long. The germline V gene encodes CDR1 SGDLS and CDR2 YYNGEE. The V end was cut by 4 bases, the J end by 1 base, with 17 bases between. The CDR3 bases are TGTGCCAGCAGCAGACCCGGAGACAGGCTCCAAGAGACCCAGTACTTC. It yields the protein CASSRPGDRLQETQYF.

The chain couples TRBV7-9 to TRBJ2-2; D not certain. The germline V gene encodes CDR1 SEHNR and CDR2 FQNEAQ (reference sequence). The CDR3 runs to 12 residues. The V end lost 0 bases, the J end lost 4 bases, and 0 bases lay between the germline ends. The CDR3 DNA sequence: TGTGCCAGCAGCTTAGCCACCGGGGAGCTGTTTTTT. It is translated as CASSLATGELFF.